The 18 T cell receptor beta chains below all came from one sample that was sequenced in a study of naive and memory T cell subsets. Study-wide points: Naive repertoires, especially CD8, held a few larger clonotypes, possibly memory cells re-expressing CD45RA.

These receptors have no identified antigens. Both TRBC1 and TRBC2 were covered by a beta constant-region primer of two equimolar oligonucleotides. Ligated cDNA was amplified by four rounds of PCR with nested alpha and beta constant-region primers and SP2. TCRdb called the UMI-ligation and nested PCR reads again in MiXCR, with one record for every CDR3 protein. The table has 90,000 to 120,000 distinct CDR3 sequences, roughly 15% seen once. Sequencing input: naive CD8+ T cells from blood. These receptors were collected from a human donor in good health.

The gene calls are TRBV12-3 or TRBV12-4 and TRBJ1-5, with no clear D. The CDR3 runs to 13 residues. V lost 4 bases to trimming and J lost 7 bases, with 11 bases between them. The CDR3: CASSSSRPQPQHF. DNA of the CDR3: TGTGCCAGCAGTTCGTCCCGGCCCCAGCCCCAGCATTTT.

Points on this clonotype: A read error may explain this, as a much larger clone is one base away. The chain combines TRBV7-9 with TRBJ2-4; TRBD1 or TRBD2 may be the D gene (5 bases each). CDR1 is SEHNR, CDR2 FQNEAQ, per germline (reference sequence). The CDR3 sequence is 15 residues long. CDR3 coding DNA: TGTGCCAGCAGCATCCGCCAGGGAGCCAAAATCATTCAGTACTTC. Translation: CASSIRQGAKIIQYF.

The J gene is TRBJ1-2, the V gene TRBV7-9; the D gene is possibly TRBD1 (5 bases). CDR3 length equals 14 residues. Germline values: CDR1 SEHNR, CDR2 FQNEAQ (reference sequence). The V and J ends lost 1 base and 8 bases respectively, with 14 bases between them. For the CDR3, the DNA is TGTGCCAGCAGCTTAGTGGAGGGGCGGGACGGCTACACCTTC. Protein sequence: CASSLVEGRDGYTF.

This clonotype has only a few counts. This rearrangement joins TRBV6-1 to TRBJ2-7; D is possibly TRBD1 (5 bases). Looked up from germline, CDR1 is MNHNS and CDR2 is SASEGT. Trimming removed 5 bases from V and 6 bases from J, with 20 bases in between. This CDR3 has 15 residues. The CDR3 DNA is TGTGCCAGCAGTACCCAGGACACCCGAGTGACCGAGCAGTACTTC. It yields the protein CASSTQDTRVTEQYF.

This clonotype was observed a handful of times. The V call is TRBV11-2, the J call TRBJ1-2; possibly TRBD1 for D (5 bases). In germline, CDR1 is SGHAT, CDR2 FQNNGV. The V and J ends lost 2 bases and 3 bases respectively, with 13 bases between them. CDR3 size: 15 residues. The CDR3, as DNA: TGTGCCAGCAGCTTATACCCAGGGAAGGACTATGGCTACACCTTC. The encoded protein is CASSLYPGKDYGYTF.

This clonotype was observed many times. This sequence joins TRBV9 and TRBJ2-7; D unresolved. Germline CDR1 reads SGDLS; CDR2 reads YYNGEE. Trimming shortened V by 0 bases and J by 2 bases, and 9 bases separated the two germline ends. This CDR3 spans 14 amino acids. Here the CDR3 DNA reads TGTGCCAGCAGCGTAGGGGGTGGGACCTACGAGCAGTACTTC. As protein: CASSVGGGTYEQYF.

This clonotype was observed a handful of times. The CDR3 is CASREDSGTGVPTDTQYF. The CDR3, as DNA: TGTGCCAGCAGGGAGGACTCCGGGACAGGGGTCCCCACAGATACGCAGTATTTT. The chain employs TRBV3-1 and TRBJ2-3; 10 positions match TRBD1. This CDR3 has 18 amino acids. Germline V gene lookup returns CDR1 LGHDT and CDR2 YNNKEL (reference sequence). J gave up 2 bases and V 6 bases, and 14 bases lay outside the gene matches.

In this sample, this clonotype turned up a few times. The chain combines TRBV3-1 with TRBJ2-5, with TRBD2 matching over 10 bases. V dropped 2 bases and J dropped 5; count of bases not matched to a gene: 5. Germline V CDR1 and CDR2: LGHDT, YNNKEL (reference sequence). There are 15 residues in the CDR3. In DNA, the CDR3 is TGTGCCAGCAGCCAAAGGCTAGCGGGGGTGGAGACCCAGTACTTC. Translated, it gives CASSQRLAGVETQYF.

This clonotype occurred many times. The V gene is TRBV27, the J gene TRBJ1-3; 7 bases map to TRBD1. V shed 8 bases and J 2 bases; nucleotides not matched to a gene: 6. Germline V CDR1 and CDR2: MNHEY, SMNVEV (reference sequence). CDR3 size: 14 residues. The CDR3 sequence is CASRGTATGNTIYF. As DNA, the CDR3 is TGTGCCAGCCGAGGGACAGCCACTGGAAACACCATATATTTT.

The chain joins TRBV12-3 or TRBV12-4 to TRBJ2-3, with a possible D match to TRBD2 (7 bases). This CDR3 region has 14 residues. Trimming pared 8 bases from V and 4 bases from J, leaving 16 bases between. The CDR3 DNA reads TGTGCCAGCGAGGGGGGGGACGCAGCAGATACGCAGTATTTT. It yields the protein CASEGGDAADTQYF.

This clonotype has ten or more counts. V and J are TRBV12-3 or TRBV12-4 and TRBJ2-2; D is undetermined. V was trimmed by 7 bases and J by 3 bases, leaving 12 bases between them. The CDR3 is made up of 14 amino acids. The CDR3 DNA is TGTGCCAGCACGGTAGCTGGATACACCGGGGAGCTGTTTTTT. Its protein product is CASTVAGYTGELFF.

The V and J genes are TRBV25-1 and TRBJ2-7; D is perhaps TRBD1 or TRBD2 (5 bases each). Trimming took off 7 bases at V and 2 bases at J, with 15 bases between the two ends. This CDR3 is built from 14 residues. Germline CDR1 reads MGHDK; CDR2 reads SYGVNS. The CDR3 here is CASTFGGIPYEQYF. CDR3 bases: TGTGCCAGCACATTTGGGGGTATCCCCTACGAGCAGTACTTC.

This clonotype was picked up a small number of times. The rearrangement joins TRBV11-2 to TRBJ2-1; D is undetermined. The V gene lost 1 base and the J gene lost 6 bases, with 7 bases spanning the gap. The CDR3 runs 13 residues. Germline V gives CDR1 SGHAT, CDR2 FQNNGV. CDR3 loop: CASSLAPVNEQFF. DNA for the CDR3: TGTGCCAGCAGCTTAGCCCCTGTCAATGAGCAGTTCTTC. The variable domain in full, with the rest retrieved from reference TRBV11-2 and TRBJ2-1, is EAGVAQSPRYKIIEKRQSVAFWCNPISGHATLYWYQQILGQGPKLLIQFQNNGVVDDSQLPKDRFSAERLKGVDSTLKIQPAKLEDSAVYLCASSLAPVNEQFFGPGTRLTVL.

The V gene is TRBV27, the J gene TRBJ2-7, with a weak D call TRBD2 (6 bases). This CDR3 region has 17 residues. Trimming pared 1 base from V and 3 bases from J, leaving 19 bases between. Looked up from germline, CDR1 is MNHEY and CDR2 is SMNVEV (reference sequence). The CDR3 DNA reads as TGTGCCAGCAGTTTATATCGAATGGGGAGGAACGACTACGAGCAGTACTTC. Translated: CASSLYRMGRNDYEQYF.

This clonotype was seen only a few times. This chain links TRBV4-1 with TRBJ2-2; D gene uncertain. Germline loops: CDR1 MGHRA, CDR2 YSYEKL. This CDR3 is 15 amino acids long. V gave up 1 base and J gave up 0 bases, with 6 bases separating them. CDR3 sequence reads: CASSQGPSNTGELFF. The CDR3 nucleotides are TGCGCCAGCAGCCAAGGTCCTTCGAACACCGGGGAGCTGTTTTTT.

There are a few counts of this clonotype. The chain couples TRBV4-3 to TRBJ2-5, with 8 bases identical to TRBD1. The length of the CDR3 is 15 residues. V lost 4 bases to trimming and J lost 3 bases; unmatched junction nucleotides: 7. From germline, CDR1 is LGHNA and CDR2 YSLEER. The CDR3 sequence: CASSPWTGWEETQYF. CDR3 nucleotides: TGCGCCAGCAGCCCTTGGACAGGGTGGGAAGAGACCCAGTACTTC.

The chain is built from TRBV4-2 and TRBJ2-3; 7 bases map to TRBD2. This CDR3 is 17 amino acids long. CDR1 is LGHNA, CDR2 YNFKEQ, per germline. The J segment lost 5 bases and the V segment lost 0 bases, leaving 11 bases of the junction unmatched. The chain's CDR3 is CASSQDLTSVPRDTQYF. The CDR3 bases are TGTGCCAGCAGCCAAGATTTAACTAGCGTTCCCCGAGATACGCAGTATTTT.

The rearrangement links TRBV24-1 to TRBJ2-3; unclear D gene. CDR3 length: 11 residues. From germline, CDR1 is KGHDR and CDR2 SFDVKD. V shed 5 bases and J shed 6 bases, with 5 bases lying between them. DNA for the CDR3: TGTGCCACCAGTGTAGGCGATACGCAGTATTTT. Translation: CATSVGDTQYF.